The 27 T cell receptor beta chains below were found in one sample sequenced in a study of T cell clones after liver transplantation. The protocol was immunoSEQ multiplex PCR, while the TCRdb copy is restricted to in-frame clones and leaves out a portion. The data show 16,000 or so clones, roughly nine tenths seen once. The sample in question was CD8+ T cells from blood, obtained just over 45 months after liver transplant. These receptors originate from a human patient who received a liver transplant. Some T cells here may be from the graft donor.

The rearrangement joins TRBV29-1 to TRBJ2-7; 9 positions agree with TRBD1. This CDR3 region has 14 residues. Germline-derived CDR1 and CDR2 are SQVTM and ANQGSEA. The V gene end was trimmed by 2 bases and the J gene end by 5 bases; junction bases not matched to a gene: 7. DNA for the CDR3: TGCAGCGTTGAAATTGCAGGACAGGGGAACGAGCAGTACTTC. Translating gives CSVEIAGQGNEQYF.

CDR3 loop: CASSIRTGAYGYTF. Written as DNA, the CDR3 is TGTGCCAGTAGTATCCGGACAGGGGCCTATGGCTACACCTTC. V gene TRBV19 combines with J gene TRBJ1-2; 9 bases align to TRBD1. The trim removed 3 bases at V and 4 bases at J, leaving 3 bases unmatched. This CDR3 spans 14 amino acids. The germline V gene encodes CDR1 LNHDA and CDR2 SQIVND (reference sequence).

The V call is TRBV19, the J call TRBJ2-7; D not certain. The V and J ends lost 5 bases and 3 bases respectively, with 11 bases between them. This CDR3 has 13 residues. CDR1 and CDR2 from the germline V gene are LNHDA and SQIVND (reference sequence). As DNA, the CDR3 is TGTGCCAGTAGTCTCCGAGGTGGCTACGAGCAGTACTTC. Translation: CASSLRGGYEQYF.

The chain couples TRBV27 to TRBJ2-1; 11 bases line up with TRBD1. CDR3 length: 14 residues. Germline trimming cut 6 bases from V and 7 bases from J; bases unmatched to any gene: 5. Germline V CDR1 and CDR2: MNHEY, SMNVEV (reference sequence). As DNA, the CDR3 is TGTGCCAGCAGCGGACAGGGGGCGTGGAATGAGCAGTTCTTC. Amino acid sequence: CASSGQGAWNEQFF.

The chain is built from TRBV6-6 and TRBJ2-5; TRBD2 is a possible D gene (5 bases). The CDR3 has 14 residues. Trimming removed 6 bases from V and 2 bases from J, with 13 bases in between. Germline CDR1 and CDR2: MNHNY and SVGAGI (reference sequence). CDR3 coding DNA: TGTGCCAGCAGCTTTACGGGATTGCAAGAGACCCAGTACTTC. Protein product: CASSFTGLQETQYF.

The chain carries TRBV5-1 and TRBJ1-1; D ambiguous. The CDR3 consists of 15 residues. Germline lookup yields CDR1 SGHRS and CDR2 YFSETQ. V lost 4 bases to trimming and J lost 5 bases, with 18 bases between them. In nucleotides, the CDR3 is TGCGCCAGCAGCCGCTATACCCCGGGCGGAACTGAAGCTTTCTTT. Translation gives CASSRYTPGGTEAFF.

This clone is medium-sized (0.01 to 0.1%). The chain couples TRBV5-4 to TRBJ2-1; D may be TRBD2 (7 bases). Deletions cut 5 bases from V and 3 bases from J, with 18 bases between. Germline values: CDR1 SGHNT, CDR2 YYREEE (reference sequence). The CDR3 totals 16 residues. The CDR3, as DNA: TGTGCCAGCAGACCGGGGCGGGGGCAGGGCTACAATGAGCAGTTCTTC. Amino acids: CASRPGRGQGYNEQFF. The full variable domain, its missing parts supplied by reference TRBV5-4 and TRBJ2-1, is ETGVTQSPTHLIKTRGQQVTLRCSSQSGHNTVSWYQQALGQGPQFIFQYYREEENGRGNFPPRFSGLQFPNYSSELNVNALELDDSALYLCASRPGRGQGYNEQFFGPGTRLTVL.

The V gene is TRBV7-9, the J gene TRBJ1-1; weak D call: TRBD1 (5 bases). V dropped 1 base and J dropped 5 bases, with 17 bases sitting between them. The CDR3 is made up of 16 amino acids. CDR1 and CDR2 from the germline V gene are SEHNR and FQNEAQ (reference sequence). CDR3 sequence: CASSLVGGNPSTEAFF. The CDR3 DNA reads TGTGCCAGCAGCTTAGTTGGGGGGAACCCCTCGACTGAAGCTTTCTTT.

The chain is built from TRBV7-9 and TRBJ1-1; D is undetermined. This CDR3 is built from 14 residues. V lost 5 bases, J lost 7 bases, and 17 bases lay in between. CDR1 is SEHNR and CDR2 is FQNEAQ in the germline V gene (reference sequence). DNA of the CDR3: TGTGCCAGCAGCCCTAGTTTCTTAGGAGATGAAGCTTTCTTT. Translating it yields CASSPSFLGDEAFF.

The chain is built from TRBV29-1 and TRBJ2-1; TRBD2 is a possible D gene (6 bases). Germline-derived CDR1 and CDR2 are SQVTM and ANQGSEA. The CDR3 runs to 12 residues. Trimming removed 5 bases at V and 6 bases at J, with 11 bases between. Written as DNA, the CDR3 is TGCAGCGTTTTCGCGGGAATCAATGAGCAGTTCTTC. Encoded protein: CSVFAGINEQFF.

The chain employs TRBV14 and TRBJ2-3, with 8 nucleotides matching TRBD2. The V and J ends lost 4 bases and 3 bases, in that order; junction bases with no gene match: 6. Germline CDR1 SGHDN, CDR2 FVKESK. This CDR3 region has 15 residues. The CDR3 protein is CASSPSGSSTDTQYF. The CDR3 DNA sequence: TGTGCCAGCAGCCCCAGCGGGAGCTCGACAGATACGCAGTATTTT.

The chain links TRBV9 to TRBJ1-1; TRBD1 might be the D (5 bases). This CDR3 has 12 amino acids. Germline lookup yields CDR1 SGDLS and CDR2 YYNGEE. Between the trimmed V and J ends, which lost 10 bases and 0 bases, there was a span of 10 bases. The CDR3 loop is CASGEMNTEAFF. In DNA form, the CDR3 reads TGTGCCTCGGGGGAAATGAACACTGAAGCTTTCTTT.

The chain combines TRBV2 with TRBJ2-7; 8 nucleotides align to TRBD1. After removal of 7 bases from V and 7 bases from J, the junction contained 12 bases not matched to a gene. Germline V gives CDR1 SNHLY, CDR2 FYNNEI. This CDR3 is 14 amino acids long. CDR3 sequence reads: CASKLGQGAREQYF. The CDR3 DNA sequence: TGTGCCAGCAAGTTGGGGCAGGGGGCGAGGGAGCAGTACTTC. Full variable domain (rest looked up from reference TRBV2 and TRBJ2-7): EPEVTQTPSHQVTQMGQEVILRCVPISNHLYFYWYRQILGQKVEFLVSFYNNEISEKSEIFDDQFSVERPDGSNFTLKIRSTKLEDSAMYFCASKLGQGAREQYFGPGTRLTVT.

The rearrangement links TRBV19 to TRBJ2-1; no firm D call. The germline CDR1 and CDR2 sequences are LNHDA and SQIVND (reference sequence). The CDR3 has 12 amino acids. Trimming shortened V by 2 bases and J by 7 bases, and 6 bases separated the two germline ends. CDR3 DNA sequence: TGTGCCAGTAGTATAATGGGGAATGAGCAGTTCTTC. Amino acids: CASSIMGNEQFF.

V gene TRBV27 combines with J gene TRBJ2-4; 9 bases are a match to TRBD2. Germline CDR1 and CDR2: MNHEY and SMNVEV (reference sequence). CDR3 length: 13 amino acids. V shed 6 bases, J shed 8 bases, and the junction held 5 bases outside the gene matches. CDR3 sequence: CASRLAGEDIQYF. The CDR3 DNA sequence: TGTGCCAGCAGATTAGCGGGAGAGGACATTCAGTACTTC.

The rearrangement joins TRBV7-3 to TRBJ2-7, with 8 bases identical to TRBD1. Germline V gives CDR1 SGHTA, CDR2 FQGTGA. This CDR3 region has 13 residues. V gave up 2 bases and J gave up 7 bases; unmatched junction bases: 4. CDR3 DNA: TGTGCCAGCAGCTTAGACAGGGGCTCAGAGCAGTACTTC. This translates into CASSLDRGSEQYF.

The chain employs TRBV5-1 and TRBJ1-1, with TRBD1 identical over 7 bases. CDR3 size: 14 residues. V was pared by 7 bases and J by 0 bases, with 6 bases of the junction left unmatched. Germline V lookup: CDR1 SGHRS, CDR2 YFSETQ. The CDR3 reads CASSQGGLNTEAFF. CDR3 nucleotide sequence: TGCGCCAGCTCCCAGGGGGGCCTGAACACTGAAGCTTTCTTT.

This clone was counted a single time. The chain is built from TRBV5-4 and TRBJ2-1; 13 bases map to TRBD2. CDR3 length: 17 residues. In germline, CDR1 is SGHNT, CDR2 YYREEE (reference sequence). The junction had 2 bases not matched to a gene; V was cut back by 0 bases and J by 2 bases. The CDR3 loop is CASSLVGLAGAYNEQFF. The CDR3 DNA follows: TGTGCCAGCAGCTTGGTTGGACTAGCGGGGGCCTACAATGAGCAGTTCTTC.

This clone appeared once. The chain couples TRBV7-2 to TRBJ2-7; 8 bases fit TRBD1. The germline gives CDR1 SGHTA, CDR2 FQGNSA. Trimming removed 5 bases from V and 6 bases from J; junction bases left unmatched: 6. The CDR3 loop spans 13 amino acids. The CDR3 sequence: CASSIDRGSEQYF. The CDR3, as DNA: TGTGCCAGCAGCATAGACAGGGGTAGCGAGCAGTACTTC.

This chain links TRBV27 with TRBJ2-1; 9 bases agree with TRBD1. The trim removed 6 bases at V and 3 bases at J, leaving 6 bases unmatched. The CDR3 totals 15 residues. CDR1 MNHEY and CDR2 SMNVEV come from the germline V gene (reference sequence). As DNA, the CDR3 is TGTGCCAGCAGACCCGGGACAGGGAACTACAATGAGCAGTTCTTC. Amino acid sequence: CASRPGTGNYNEQFF.

The CDR3 sequence is CASSEPPRSYTF. In DNA form, the CDR3 reads TGTGCCAGCAGTGAACCCCCCCGTAGCTACACCTTC. The J gene is TRBJ1-2, the V gene TRBV2; D is unresolved. The germline CDR1 and CDR2 sequences are SNHLY and FYNNEI. Trimming took 2 bases from V and 9 from J, leaving 10 bases between them. The CDR3 length is 12 residues.

This rearrangement joins TRBV6-5 to TRBJ1-2; D unresolved. CDR1 is MNHEY, CDR2 SVGAGI, per germline. The V end lost 2 bases, the J end lost 7 bases, and 17 bases lay between the germline ends. This CDR3 is 15 amino acids long. DNA for the CDR3: TGTGCCAGCAGTTACCTTTTTAGCGGGTCGGGTGGCTACACCTTC. Its translation: CASSYLFSGSGGYTF.

The V call is TRBV27, the J call TRBJ2-5, with D tentatively TRBD2 (5 bases). V lost 10 bases and J lost 1, with 16 bases in between. The V gene's germline CDR1 is MNHEY and CDR2 SMNVEV (reference sequence). CDR3 length equals 14 residues. The CDR3 DNA sequence: TGTGCCACGCAAACTAGGGCTCTCCAAGAGACCCAGTACTTC. It translates to CATQTRALQETQYF.

The chain links TRBV19 to TRBJ2-1; D is unresolved. V gave up 3 bases and J gave up 5 bases, with 5 bases separating them. CDR1 LNHDA and CDR2 SQIVND come from the germline V gene (reference sequence). CDR3 length: 12 residues. CDR3 coding DNA: TGTGCCAGTAGTATGAAGGACAATGAGCAGTTCTTC. It translates to CASSMKDNEQFF.

The table lists this clone with a count of one. The genes are TRBV27 and TRBJ2-7, with D uncertain. CDR3 length equals 12 residues. CDR1 is MNHEY, CDR2 SMNVEV, per germline (reference sequence). Trimming removed 5 bases from V and 1 base from J, with 6 bases in between. The CDR3 reads CASSIESYEQYF. For the CDR3, the DNA is TGTGCCAGCAGTATCGAGTCCTACGAGCAGTACTTC.

The chain recombines TRBV7-2 with TRBJ2-1, with 12 positions matching TRBD2. CDR3 length equals 16 residues. Germline assignment: CDR1 SGHTA and CDR2 FQGNSA. The trim removed 2 bases at V and 4 bases at J, leaving 3 bases unmatched. The DNA for the CDR3 is TGTGCCAGCAGCTTACTTCTAGCGGGAGGGTACAATGAGCAGTTCTTC. It codes for CASSLLLAGGYNEQFF.

This clone is medium-sized by share. The V and J genes are TRBV4-2 and TRBJ1-2; 7 positions agree with TRBD1. V lost 6 bases, J lost 10 bases, and 5 bases stayed unmatched. CDR1 LGHNA and CDR2 YNFKEQ come from the germline V gene. This CDR3 is built from 11 residues. CDR3 in DNA: TGTGCCAGCAGGTTTCAGGGGGACTACACCTTC. This encodes CASRFQGDYTF.